These T cell receptor beta chains were read from a single sample in a study of neurological immune-mediated disorders. TCRdb ran MiXCR on the 5' RACE reads and lists one entry per CDR3 protein. This sample yields about 36,000 distinct CDR3 sequences, of which over 9% are seen a single time; under 8.5% belongs to the top ten. Material for sequencing was PBMCs. These receptors were taken from a woman aged 30 to 39 with HTLV-1-associated myelopathy (HAM/TSP). CDR3s include the opening cysteine and the closing phenylalanine or tryptophan. The D gene is left open where the match is weak. Only some rows state a clone size, as once, few, many or a class for expanded clones.

abundance	d_gene	j_gene	v_gene	CDR3aa	CDR3nt
medium-sized	NA	TRBJ1-1	TRBV7-9	CASSLVQGGTEAFF	TGTGCCAGCAGCTTGGTGCAGGGTGGGACTGAAGCTTTCTTT
many	TRBD1	TRBJ2-7	TRBV20-1	CSAKTGGSSYEQYF	TGCAGTGCGAAGACAGGGGGAAGCTCCTACGAGCAGTACTTC
many	NA	TRBJ2-7	TRBV2	CASSENVAVGEQYF	TGTGCCAGCAGTGAGAATGTGGCGGTTGGCGAGCAGTACTTC
many	NA	TRBJ2-2	TRBV5-1	CASSLDWLELFF	TGCGCCAGCAGCTTGGATTGGCTGGAGCTGTTTTTT
few	NA	TRBJ1-5	TRBV10-2	CASSESSNQPQHF	TGCGCCAGCAGTGAGTCTAGCAATCAGCCCCAGCATTTT
many	NA	TRBJ2-3	TRBV6-9	CASSYSRDRNTDTQYF	TGTGCCAGCAGTTATTCGAGAGACAGAAACACAGATACGCAGTATTTT
many	NA	TRBJ2-7	TRBV7-9	CASTEMGGPTYEQYF	TGTGCCAGCACCGAGATGGGTGGGCCGACCTACGAGCAGTACTTC
many	NA	TRBJ2-2	TRBV5-1	CASSPLVGTGELFF	TGCGCCAGCAGCCCTTTAGTGGGCACCGGGGAGCTGTTTTTT
many	NA	TRBJ1-2	TRBV11-3	CASSLDTGTNYGYTF	TGTGCCAGCAGCTTAGATACAGGGACTAACTATGGCTACACCTTC
NA	TRBD2	TRBJ2-7	TRBV20-1	CSAPDERGGSEQYF	TGCAGTGCTCCCGACGAGCGGGGGGGTTCCGAGCAGTACTTC
many	NA	TRBJ1-6	TRBV5-4	CASTDRGSSYNSPLHF	TGTGCCAGCACCGATCGGGGGAGCTCCTATAATTCACCCCTCCACTTT
many	NA	TRBJ1-1	TRBV20-1	CSAWTPRGNTEAFF	TGCAGTGCCTGGACTCCCCGGGGAAACACTGAAGCTTTCTTT
many	TRBD1	TRBJ1-1	TRBV7-2	CASREATGFGTEAFF	TGTGCCAGCAGGGAGGCGACAGGGTTTGGCACTGAAGCTTTCTTT
many	TRBD1	TRBJ1-2	TRBV5-1	CASSDSTTGTGYTF	TGCGCCAGCAGCGACTCTACGACAGGGACTGGCTACACCTTC
many	TRBD2	TRBJ2-1	TRBV5-1	CASSREGLVRNEQFF	TGCGCCAGCAGCCGCGAAGGACTAGTTCGAAATGAGCAGTTCTTC
many	NA	TRBJ2-3	TRBV2	CASRGIPGQAKNPTDTQYF	TGTGCCAGCAGGGGGATACCGGGACAAGCAAAAAACCCCACAGATACGCAGTATTTT
once	TRBD2	TRBJ2-3	TRBV19	CASSRTSGVGDTQYF	TGTGCCAGTAGTCGGACTAGCGGGGTAGGAGATACGCAGTATTTT
many	TRBD1	TRBJ1-1	TRBV5-1	CASSLGAGGTEAFF	TGCGCCAGCAGCTTGGGTGCAGGGGGCACTGAAGCTTTCTTT
medium-sized	NA	TRBJ2-7	TRBV20-1	CSVQWGWGRPYEQYF	TGCAGTGTCCAGTGGGGGTGGGGCAGGCCCTACGAGCAGTACTTC
many	NA	TRBJ2-3	TRBV20-1	CSARGGRSDTQYF	TGCAGTGCTAGAGGGGGGCGGTCAGATACGCAGTATTTT
many	NA	TRBJ2-1	TRBV27	CASRIISKGGSYNEQFF	TGTGCCAGCAGGATCATAAGTAAGGGGGGCTCCTACAATGAGCAGTTCTTC
many	NA	TRBJ1-3	TRBV5-1	CASSLAAGTGNTIYF	TGCGCCAGCAGCTTGGCAGCAGGGACTGGAAACACCATATATTTT
many	TRBD2	TRBJ2-1	TRBV20-1	CSAPRRGLAGGFSNEQFF	TGCAGTGCCCCCAGGCGGGGACTAGCGGGGGGCTTCAGCAATGAGCAGTTCTTC
many	TRBD2	TRBJ2-3	TRBV20-1	CSAPAGAIDTQYF	TGCAGTGCTCCAGCGGGGGCGATCGATACGCAGTATTTT